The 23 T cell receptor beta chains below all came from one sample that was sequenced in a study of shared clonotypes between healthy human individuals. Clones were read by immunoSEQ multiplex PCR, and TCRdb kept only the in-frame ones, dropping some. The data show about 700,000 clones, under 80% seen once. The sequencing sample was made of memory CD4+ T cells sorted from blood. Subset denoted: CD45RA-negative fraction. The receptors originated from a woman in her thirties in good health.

The CDR3 bases are TGTGCCAGCAGCCGGGACCAAAACTACGAGCAGTACTTC. Translation gives CASSRDQNYEQYF. The chain combines TRBV4-2 with TRBJ2-7; the D gene could be TRBD1 or TRBD2 (5 bases each). Germline V CDR1 and CDR2: LGHNA, YNFKEQ. This CDR3 spans 13 amino acids. The V gene lost 4 bases and the J gene lost 3 bases, with 10 bases spanning the gap.

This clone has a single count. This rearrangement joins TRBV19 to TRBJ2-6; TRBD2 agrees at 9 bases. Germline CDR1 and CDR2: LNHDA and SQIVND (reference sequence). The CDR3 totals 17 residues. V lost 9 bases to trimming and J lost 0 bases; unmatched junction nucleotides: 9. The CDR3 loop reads CASKYLAGRSGANVLTF. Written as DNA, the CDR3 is TGTGCCAGCAAATACCTAGCGGGACGCTCTGGGGCCAACGTCCTGACTTTC.

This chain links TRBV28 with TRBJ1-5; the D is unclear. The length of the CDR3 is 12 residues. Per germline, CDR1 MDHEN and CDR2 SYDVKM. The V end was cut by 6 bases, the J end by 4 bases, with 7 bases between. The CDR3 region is CASSDPNQPQHF. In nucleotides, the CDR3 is TGTGCCAGCAGCGATCCGAATCAGCCCCAGCATTTT.

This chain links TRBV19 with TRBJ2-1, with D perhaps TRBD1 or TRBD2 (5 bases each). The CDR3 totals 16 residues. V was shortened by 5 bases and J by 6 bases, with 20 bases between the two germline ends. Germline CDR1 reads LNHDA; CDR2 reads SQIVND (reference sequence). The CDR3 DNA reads TGTGCCAGTAGTGGAGTTTGGGGGAGAGCCTTCAATGAGCAGTTCTTC. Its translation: CASSGVWGRAFNEQFF. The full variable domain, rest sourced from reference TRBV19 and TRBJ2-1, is DGGITQSPKYLFRKEGQNVTLSCEQNLNHDAMYWYRQDPGQGLRLIYYSQIVNDFQKGDIAEGYSVSREKKESFPLTVTSAQKNPTAFYLCASSGVWGRAFNEQFFGPGTRLTVL.

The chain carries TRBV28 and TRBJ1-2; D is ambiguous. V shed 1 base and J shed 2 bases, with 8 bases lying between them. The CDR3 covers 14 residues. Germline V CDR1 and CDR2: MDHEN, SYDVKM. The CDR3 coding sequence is TGTGCCAGCAGTTTATTGAACGGGAACTATGGCTACACCTTC. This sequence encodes CASSLLNGNYGYTF.

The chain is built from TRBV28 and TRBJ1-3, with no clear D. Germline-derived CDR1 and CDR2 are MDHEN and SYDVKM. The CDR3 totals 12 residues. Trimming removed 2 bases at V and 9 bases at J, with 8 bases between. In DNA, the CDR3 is TGTGCCAGCAGTTTAGAGGGAGGCACCATATATTTT. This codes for CASSLEGGTIYF.

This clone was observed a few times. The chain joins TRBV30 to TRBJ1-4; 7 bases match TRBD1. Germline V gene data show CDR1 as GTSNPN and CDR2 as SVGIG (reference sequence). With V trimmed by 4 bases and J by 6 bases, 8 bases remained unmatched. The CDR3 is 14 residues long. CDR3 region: CAWTPQGGYEKLFF. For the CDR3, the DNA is TGTGCCTGGACCCCCCAGGGGGGCTATGAAAAACTGTTTTTT.

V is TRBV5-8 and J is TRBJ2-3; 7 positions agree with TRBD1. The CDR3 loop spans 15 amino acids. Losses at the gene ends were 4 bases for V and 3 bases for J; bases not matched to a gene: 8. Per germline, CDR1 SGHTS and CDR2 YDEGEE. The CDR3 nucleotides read TGTGCCAGCAGCCCCCAGACAGGGTTTACAGATACGCAGTATTTT. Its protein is CASSPQTGFTDTQYF. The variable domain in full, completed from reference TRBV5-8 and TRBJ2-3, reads EAGVTQSPTHLIKTRGQQATLRCSPISGHTSVYWYQQALGLGLQFLLWYDEGEERNRGNFPPRFSGRQFPNYSSELNVNALELEDSALYLCASSPQTGFTDTQYFGPGTRLTVL.

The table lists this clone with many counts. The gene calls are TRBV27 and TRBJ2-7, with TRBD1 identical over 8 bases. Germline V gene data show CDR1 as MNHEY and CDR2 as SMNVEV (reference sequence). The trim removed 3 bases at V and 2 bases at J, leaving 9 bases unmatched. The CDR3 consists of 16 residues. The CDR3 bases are TGTGCCAGCAGTTTCGGCCCTCGACAGGGGACCTACGAGCAGTACTTC. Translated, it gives CASSFGPRQGTYEQYF.

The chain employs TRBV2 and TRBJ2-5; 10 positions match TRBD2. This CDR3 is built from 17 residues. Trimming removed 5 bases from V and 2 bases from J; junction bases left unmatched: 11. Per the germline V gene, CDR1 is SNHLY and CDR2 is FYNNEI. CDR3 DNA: TGTGCCAGCAGTTTATATTCCCTAGCGGGGGTTCAAGAGACCCAGTACTTC. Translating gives CASSLYSLAGVQETQYF. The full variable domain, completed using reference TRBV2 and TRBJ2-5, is EPEVTQTPSHQVTQMGQEVILRCVPISNHLYFYWYRQILGQKVEFLVSFYNNEISEKSEIFDDQFSVERPDGSNFTLKIRSTKLEDSAMYFCASSLYSLAGVQETQYFGPGTRLLVL.

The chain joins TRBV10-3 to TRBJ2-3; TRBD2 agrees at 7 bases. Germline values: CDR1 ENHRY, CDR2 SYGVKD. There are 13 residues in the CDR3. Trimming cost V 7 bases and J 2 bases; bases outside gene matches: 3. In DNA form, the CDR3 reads TGTGCCATCACGGCGGGAGCCACAGATACGCAGTATTTT. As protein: CAITAGATDTQYF.

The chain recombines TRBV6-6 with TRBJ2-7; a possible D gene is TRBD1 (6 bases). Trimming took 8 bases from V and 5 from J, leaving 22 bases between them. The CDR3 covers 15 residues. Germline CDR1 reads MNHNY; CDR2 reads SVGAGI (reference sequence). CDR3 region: CASSSRGTRGNEQYF. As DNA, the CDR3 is TGTGCCAGCTCTAGTAGAGGGACAAGAGGGAACGAGCAGTACTTC.

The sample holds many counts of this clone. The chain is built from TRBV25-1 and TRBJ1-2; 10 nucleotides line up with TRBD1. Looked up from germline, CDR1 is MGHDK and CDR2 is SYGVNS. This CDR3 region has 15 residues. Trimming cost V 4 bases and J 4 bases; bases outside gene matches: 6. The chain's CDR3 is CASSADRGQSYGYTF. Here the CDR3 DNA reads TGTGCCAGCAGTGCTGACAGGGGGCAAAGCTATGGCTACACCTTC.

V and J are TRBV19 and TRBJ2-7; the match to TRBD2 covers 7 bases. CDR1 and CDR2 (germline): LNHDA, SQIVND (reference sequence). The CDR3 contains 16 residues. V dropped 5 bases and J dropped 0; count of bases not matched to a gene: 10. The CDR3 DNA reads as TGTGCCAGTAGTCTCTCGAGCGGGATAGTCTCCTACGAGCAGTACTTC. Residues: CASSLSSGIVSYEQYF.

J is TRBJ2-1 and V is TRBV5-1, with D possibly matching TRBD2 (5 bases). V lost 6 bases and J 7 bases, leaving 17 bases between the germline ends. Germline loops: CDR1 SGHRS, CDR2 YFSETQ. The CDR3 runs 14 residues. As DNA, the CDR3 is TGCGCCAGCACCGGGGTCGGGATAAGGAATGAGCAGTTCTTC. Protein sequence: CASTGVGIRNEQFF.

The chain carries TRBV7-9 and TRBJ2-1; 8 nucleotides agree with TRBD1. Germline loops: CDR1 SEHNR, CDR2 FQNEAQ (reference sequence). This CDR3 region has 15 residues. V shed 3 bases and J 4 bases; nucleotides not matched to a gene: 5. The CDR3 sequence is CASSLSTGAYNEQFF. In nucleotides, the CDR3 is TGTGCCAGCAGCTTGTCGACAGGGGCTTACAATGAGCAGTTCTTC.

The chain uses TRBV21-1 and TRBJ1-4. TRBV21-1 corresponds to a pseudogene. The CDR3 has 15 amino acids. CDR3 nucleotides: TGTGCCAGCACCAAAGGGGCGGGAGCTAATGAAAAACTGTTTTTT. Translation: CASTKGAGANEKLFF.

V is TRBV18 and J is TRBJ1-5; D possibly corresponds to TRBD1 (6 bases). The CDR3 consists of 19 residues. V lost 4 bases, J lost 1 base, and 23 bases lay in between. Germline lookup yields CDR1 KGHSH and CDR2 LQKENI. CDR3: CASSRRAGGGGESNQPQHF. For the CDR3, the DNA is TGTGCCAGCTCACGCAGGGCAGGTGGCGGGGGCGAGAGCAATCAGCCCCAGCATTTT.

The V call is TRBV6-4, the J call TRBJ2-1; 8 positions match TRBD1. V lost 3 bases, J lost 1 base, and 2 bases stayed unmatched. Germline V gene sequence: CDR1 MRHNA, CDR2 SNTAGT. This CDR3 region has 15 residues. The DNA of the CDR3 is TGTGCCAGCAGTGAACAGGGGGATTCCTACAATGAGCAGTTCTTC. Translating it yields CASSEQGDSYNEQFF.

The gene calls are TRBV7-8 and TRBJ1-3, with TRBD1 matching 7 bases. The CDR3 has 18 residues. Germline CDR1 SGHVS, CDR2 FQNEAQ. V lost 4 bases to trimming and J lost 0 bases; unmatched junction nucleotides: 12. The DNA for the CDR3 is TGTGCCAGCAGCTGGGGAGTACAGGGGACCTTCTCTGGAAACACCATATATTTT. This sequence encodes CASSWGVQGTFSGNTIYF.

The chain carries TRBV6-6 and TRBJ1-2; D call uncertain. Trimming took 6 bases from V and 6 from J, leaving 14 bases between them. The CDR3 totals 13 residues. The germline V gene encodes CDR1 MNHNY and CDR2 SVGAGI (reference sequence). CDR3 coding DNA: TGTGCCAGCAGCCTACGGGGTGTGGATGGCTACACCTTC. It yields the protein CASSLRGVDGYTF.

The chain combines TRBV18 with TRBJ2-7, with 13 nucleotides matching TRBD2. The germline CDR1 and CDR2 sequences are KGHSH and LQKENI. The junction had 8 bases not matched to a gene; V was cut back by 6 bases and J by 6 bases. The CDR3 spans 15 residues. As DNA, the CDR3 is TGTGCCAGCTCCCAAACCGGGACTAGCGGGACCGAGCAGTACTTC. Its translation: CASSQTGTSGTEQYF.

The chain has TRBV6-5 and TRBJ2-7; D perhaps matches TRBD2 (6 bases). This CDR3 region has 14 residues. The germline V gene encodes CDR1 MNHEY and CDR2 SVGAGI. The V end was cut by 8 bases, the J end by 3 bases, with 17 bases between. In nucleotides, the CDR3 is TGTGCCAGCGGGAAAGCGGGTGTCCTCTACGAGCAGTACTTC. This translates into CASGKAGVLYEQYF.